Listed here are 6 T cell receptor beta chains from one sample, sequenced in a study of T cells in Graves' hyperthyroidism and ophthalmopathy. Amplification targeted TCR beta CDR3 regions from RNA transcripts. Initially, a first-round RT-PCR of the TCR CDR3 employed the HTBI primer set. MiXCR, applied by TCRdb to the multiplex PCR reads, yields one record per CDR3 protein. The sample yields around 350,000 distinct CDR3 sequences, 19% seen once. The sample comprised blood. These receptor sequences come from a woman between 18 and 30 years old with Graves' hyperthyroidism.

This clonotype has ten or more counts. The chain carries TRBV6-5 and TRBJ2-7; TRBD2 might be the D (5 bases). CDR1 is MNHEY and CDR2 is SVGAGI in the germline V gene. The ends were cut back, 6 bases at V and 6 bases at J, with 21 bases in the middle. The CDR3 length is 15 residues. In DNA, the CDR3 is TGTGCCAGCAGCCCCGAGAGGCCAGGAGGACCCGAGCAGTACTTC. Protein product: CASSPERPGGPEQYF.

To note about this clonotype: This may be a read error, as it is one base from a much larger clone. This chain links TRBV30 with TRBJ1-1; D uncertain. This CDR3 region has 13 residues. Germline assignment: CDR1 GTSNPN and CDR2 SVGIG (reference sequence). CDR3 sequence: CAWSDGVMTEACF. The DNA of the CDR3 is TGTGCCTGGAGTGACGGGGTCATGACTGAAGCTTGCTTT.

This clonotype was observed at least ten times. This chain's CDR3 is CASSLHGRYYGYTF. For the CDR3, the DNA is TGTGCCAGCAGCCTCCACGGACGGTACTATGGCTACACCTTC. V usage is TRBV6-1 and J usage is TRBJ1-2; D remains ambiguous. Per the germline V gene, CDR1 is MNHNS and CDR2 is SASEGT. Trimming took 6 bases from V and 3 from J, leaving 14 bases between them. This CDR3 has 14 residues.

In this sample, this clonotype turned up once. A read error may account for a junction end that differs from germline. The rearrangement uses TRBV7-9 and TRBJ1-1; perhaps TRBD1 as D (5 bases). In germline, CDR1 is SEHNR, CDR2 FQNEAQ (reference sequence). The CDR3 spans 13 residues. The DNA of the CDR3 is TGTGTCAGCAGCACGACAGAGTACACTGAAGCTTTCTTT. Protein: CVSSTTEYTEAFF.

The chain employs TRBV2 and TRBJ2-7; 8 positions match TRBD2. J lost 6 bases, V lost 3 bases, and 4 bases had no gene match. Germline V CDR1 and CDR2: SNHLY, FYNNEI. The CDR3 sequence is 13 residues long. CDR3 sequence (DNA): TGTGCCAGCAGTGAGTTAGCGGGGCCCGAGCAGTACTTC. This translates into CASSELAGPEQYF.

This clonotype was counted at least ten times. J is TRBJ1-2 and V is TRBV10-3; D unclear. The V gene's germline CDR1 is ENHRY and CDR2 SYGVKD. V shed 8 bases and J shed 2 bases, with 6 bases lying between them. This CDR3 spans 11 amino acids. The CDR3 protein is CAIQGNYGYTF. CDR3 coding DNA: TGTGCCATCCAAGGCAACTATGGCTACACCTTC.